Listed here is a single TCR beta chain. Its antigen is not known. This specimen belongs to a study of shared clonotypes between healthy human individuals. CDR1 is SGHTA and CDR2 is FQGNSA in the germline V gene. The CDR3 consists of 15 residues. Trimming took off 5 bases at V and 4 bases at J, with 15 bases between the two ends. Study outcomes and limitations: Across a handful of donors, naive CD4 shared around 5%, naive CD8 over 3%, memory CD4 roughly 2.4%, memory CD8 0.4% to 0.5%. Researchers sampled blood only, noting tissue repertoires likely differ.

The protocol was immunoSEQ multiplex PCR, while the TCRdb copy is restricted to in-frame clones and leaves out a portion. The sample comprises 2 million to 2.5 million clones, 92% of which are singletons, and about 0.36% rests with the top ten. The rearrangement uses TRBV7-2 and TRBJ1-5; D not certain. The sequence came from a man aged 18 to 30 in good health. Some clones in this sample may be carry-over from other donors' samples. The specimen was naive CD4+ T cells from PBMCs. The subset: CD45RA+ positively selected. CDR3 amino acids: CASSTTPGRNQPQHF. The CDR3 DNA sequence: TGTGCCAGCAGCACCACACCGGGGAGGAATCAGCCCCAGCATTTT. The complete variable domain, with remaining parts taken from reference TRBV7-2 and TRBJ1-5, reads GAGVSQSPSNKVTEKGKDVELRCDPISGHTALYWYRQSLGQGLEFLIYFQGNSAPDKSGLPSDRFSAERTGGSVSTLTIQRTQQEDSAVYLCASSTTPGRNQPQHFGDGTRLSIL.